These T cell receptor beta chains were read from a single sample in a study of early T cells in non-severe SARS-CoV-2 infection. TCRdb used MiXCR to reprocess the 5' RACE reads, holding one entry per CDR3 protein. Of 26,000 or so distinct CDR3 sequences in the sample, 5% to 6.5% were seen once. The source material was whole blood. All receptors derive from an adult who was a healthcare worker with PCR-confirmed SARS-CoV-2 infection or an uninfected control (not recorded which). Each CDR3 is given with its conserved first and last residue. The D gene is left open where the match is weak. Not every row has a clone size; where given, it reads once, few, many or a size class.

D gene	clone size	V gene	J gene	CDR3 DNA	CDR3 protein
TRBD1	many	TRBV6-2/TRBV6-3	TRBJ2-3	TGTGCCAGCAGTCCCCGGGGGCAGGGGGCGTTCGATACGCAGTATTTT	CASSPRGQGAFDTQYF
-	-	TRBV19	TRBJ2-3	TGTGCCAGTACCGTAGGACGGGGTTACGGAGATACGCAGTATTTT	CASTVGRGYGDTQYF
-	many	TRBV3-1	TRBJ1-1	TGTGCCAGCAGCCAACAGGGATTTTCGAACACTGAAGCTTTCTTT	CASSQQGFSNTEAFF
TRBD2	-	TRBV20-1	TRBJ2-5	TGCAGTGCCCCCGCGTCTAGCGGGGCCCAAGAGACCCAGTACTTC	CSAPASSGAQETQYF
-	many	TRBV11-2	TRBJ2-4	TGTGCCAGCAGAATAGGAGTGGGGGCCAAAAACATTCAGTACTTC	CASRIGVGAKNIQYF
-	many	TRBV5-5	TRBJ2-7	TGTGCCAGCAGCGAAGGGCCGGGACAAACCTACGAGCAGTACTTC	CASSEGPGQTYEQYF
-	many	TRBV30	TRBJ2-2	TGTGCCTGGAGTACGTGGGGAGCGGCCGCCGGGGAGCTGTTTTTT	CAWSTWGAAAGELFF
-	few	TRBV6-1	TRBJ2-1	TGTGCCAGCACTGGGACTGTCTCCTACAATGAGCAGTTCTTC	CASTGTVSYNEQFF
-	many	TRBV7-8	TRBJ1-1	TGTGCCAGCAGCTTATGGCACCTGAACACTGAAGCTTTCTTT	CASSLWHLNTEAFF
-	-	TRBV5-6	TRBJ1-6	TGTGCCAGCAGCTTGGTCGGACAGAAGGTTTCACCCCTCCACTTT	CASSLVGQKVSPLHF
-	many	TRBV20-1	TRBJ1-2	TGCAGTGCTAGGGCTGGGGCAGGATGGGGCTACACCTTC	CSARAGAGWGYTF
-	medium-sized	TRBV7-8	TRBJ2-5	TGTGCCAGCAGCCAAAAATTTGGGGGGTGGCAAGAGACCCAGTACTTC	CASSQKFGGWQETQYF
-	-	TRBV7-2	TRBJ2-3	TGTGCCAGCAGCTTAGAGGGTCACCGGACAGATACGCAGTATTTT	CASSLEGHRTDTQYF
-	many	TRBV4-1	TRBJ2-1	TGCGCCAGCAGCCAAGATGATGGTGAGCAGTTCTTC	CASSQDDGEQFF
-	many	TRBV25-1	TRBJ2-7	TGTGCCAGCAAAGGGTACGAGCAGTACTTC	CASKGYEQYF
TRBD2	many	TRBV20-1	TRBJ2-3	TGCAGTGCTAGAGATTGGGCTAGCGGGGGGCGAGGAGATACGCAGTATTTT	CSARDWASGGRGDTQYF
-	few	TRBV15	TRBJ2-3	TGTGCCACCAGCAGAGATCTACTAGCGGGGACAGGGGATACGCAGTATTTT	CATSRDLLAGTGDTQYF
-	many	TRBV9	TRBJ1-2	TGTGCCAGCAGCGTAAAGGCGCTCGGCAACTATGGCTACACCTTC	CASSVKALGNYGYTF
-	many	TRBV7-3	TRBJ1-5	TGTGCCAGCAGCTTAACGGGGGAGAACGATCAGCCCCAGCATTTT	CASSLTGENDQPQHF
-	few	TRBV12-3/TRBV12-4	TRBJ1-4	TGTGCCAGCAGTTTAGGAGGGACGGATGGGGGAAAACTGTTTTTT	CASSLGGTDGGKLFF
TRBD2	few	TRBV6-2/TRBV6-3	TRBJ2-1	TGTGCCAGCAGTTACTCCCACGGACTAGCGGGGGCGGACAATGAGCAGTTCTTC	CASSYSHGLAGADNEQFF
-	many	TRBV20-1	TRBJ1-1	TGCAGTGCTAGAGATATTACAGGGTTGATGAACACTGAAGCTTTCTTT	CSARDITGLMNTEAFF
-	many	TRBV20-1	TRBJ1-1	TGCAGTGCTAGAGGTAGCTTGGGAACTGAAGCTTTCTTT	CSARGSLGTEAFF
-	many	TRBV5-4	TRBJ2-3	TGTGCCAGCAGCTTGGGTCTAGCCCCGCAGTATTTT	CASSLGLAPQYF
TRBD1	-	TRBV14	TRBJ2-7	TGTGCCAGCAGCCAACGTCTTAGGACAGGGAGCTCCTACGAGCAGTACTTC	CASSQRLRTGSSYEQYF
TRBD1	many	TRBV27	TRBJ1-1	TGTGCCAGCAGTTTCCGACAGGGGATTGAAGCTTTCTTT	CASSFRQGIEAFF
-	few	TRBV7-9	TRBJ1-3	TGTGCCAGCAGCTTTACAGGAGTCTCGGGCACCATATATTTT	CASSFTGVSGTIYF